These 19 T cell receptor beta chains were sequenced from one sample in a study of blood T cell repertoires in COVID-19. Profiling relied on immunoSEQ multiplex PCR, and the TCRdb table lists in-frame clones only, not all of them. The sample records roughly 58,000 clones, 70% to 80% being singletons. The sample taken for sequencing was peripheral blood. All receptors derive from a man aged 45-65 years with active or convalescent COVID-19.

The chain is built from TRBV5-1 and TRBJ2-1; 8 nucleotides agree with TRBD1. The CDR3 is made up of 15 amino acids. CDR1 is SGHRS and CDR2 is YFSETQ in the germline V gene. V gave up 2 bases and J gave up 4 bases; unmatched junction bases: 5. The CDR3 loop is CASSFGDRGYNEQFF. In nucleotides, the CDR3 is TGCGCCAGCAGCTTTGGTGACAGGGGATACAATGAGCAGTTCTTC.

The chain couples TRBV18 to TRBJ2-1, with 9 bases lining up with TRBD1. This CDR3 is 15 amino acids long. The germline CDR1 and CDR2 sequences are KGHSH and LQKENI. The junction had 5 bases not matched to a gene; V was cut back by 4 bases and J by 4 bases. CDR3 nucleotide sequence: TGTGCCAGCTCACTCGGGACAGGGCCTTACAATGAGCAGTTCTTC. It specifies CASSLGTGPYNEQFF.

The chain couples TRBV7-2 to TRBJ2-2; D not resolved. Germline CDR1 reads SGHTA; CDR2 reads FQGNSA. With 5 bases removed from V and 5 bases from J, the gap between germline ends came to 6 bases. The CDR3 has 12 amino acids. CDR3 DNA: TGTGCCAGCAGCCCTTTAACCGGGGAGCTGTTTTTT. It translates to CASSPLTGELFF.

This clone was counted between two and nine times. The rearrangement uses TRBV9 and TRBJ1-2, with TRBD1 as a possible D gene (6 bases). Germline loops: CDR1 SGDLS, CDR2 YYNGEE. V lost 4 bases, J lost 5 bases, and 18 bases lay in between. The CDR3 has 15 residues. The CDR3 DNA sequence: TGTGCCAGCAGCCCGTCGTTAACAGGGCCTTATGGCTACACCTTC. It translates to CASSPSLTGPYGYTF. Using reference TRBV9 and TRBJ1-2 for the parts outside the CDR3, the full variable domain is DSGVTQTPKHLITATGQRVTLRCSPRSGDLSVYWYQQSLDQGLQFLIQYYNGEERAKGNILERFSAQQFPDLHSELNLSSLELGDSALYFCASSPSLTGPYGYTFGSGTRLTVV.

This clone was recorded once. The rearrangement uses TRBV30 and TRBJ2-2, with D possibly TRBD2 on 6 matching bases. This CDR3 has 15 residues. Germline lookup yields CDR1 GTSNPN and CDR2 SVGIG (reference sequence). Trimming took off 4 bases at V and 0 bases at J, with 12 bases between the two ends. CDR3 amino acids: CAWKRERANTGELFF. The CDR3 DNA reads as TGTGCCTGGAAACGGGAGAGGGCGAACACCGGGGAGCTGTTTTTT.

The V gene is TRBV7-9, the J gene TRBJ1-1; no firm D call. CDR1 and CDR2 from the germline V gene are SEHNR and FQNEAQ (reference sequence). The CDR3 is made up of 15 amino acids. Deletions cut 6 bases from V and 10 bases from J, with 24 bases between. The CDR3 sequence is CASSFNTPDLGGAFF. The CDR3 bases are TGTGCCAGCAGTTTTAATACCCCAGACCTCGGCGGAGCTTTCTTT.

The chain recombines TRBV7-3 with TRBJ2-7; a weak D match, TRBD2 (6 bases). CDR1 SGHTA and CDR2 FQGTGA come from the germline V gene. The CDR3 spans 14 residues. Trimming removed 2 bases at V and 9 bases at J, with 17 bases between. The CDR3 loop reads CASSLGGIGKGQYF. The CDR3 DNA reads as TGTGCCAGCAGCTTAGGGGGGATAGGTAAGGGGCAGTACTTC.

This clone has only a few counts. This chain links TRBV2 with TRBJ2-3, with TRBD2 matching over 12 bases. Germline V CDR1 and CDR2: SNHLY, FYNNEI. The CDR3 has 13 residues. The trim removed 8 bases at V and 11 bases at J, leaving 8 bases unmatched. In DNA form, the CDR3 reads TGTGCCAGCGGACTAGCGGGGCCCCCGGGGCAGTATTTT. It encodes CASGLAGPPGQYF.

This chain connects TRBV3-1 (or the pseudogene TRBV3-2) to TRBJ1-5, with D unresolved. CDR3 size: 14 residues. Germline CDR1 reads LGHDT; CDR2 reads YNNKEL (reference sequence). The V end was cut by 2 bases, the J end by 0 bases, with 5 bases between. The CDR3 DNA sequence: TGTGCCAGCAGCCAAAGCAATAGCAATCAGCCCCAGCATTTT. Translated, it gives CASSQSNSNQPQHF.

V and J are TRBV28 and TRBJ1-5; 7 positions agree with TRBD1. This CDR3 is 15 amino acids long. Germline CDR1 reads MDHEN; CDR2 reads SYDVKM. The trim removed 7 bases at V and 6 bases at J, leaving 12 bases unmatched. The CDR3 sequence: CASKEQGGEVQPQHF. The CDR3 DNA reads TGTGCCAGCAAGGAGCAGGGGGGCGAGGTTCAGCCCCAGCATTTT.

V and J are TRBV7-3 and TRBJ1-1; possibly TRBD1 for D (6 bases). The V and J ends lost 5 bases and 4 bases respectively, with 14 bases between them. The CDR3 extends over 14 amino acids. Germline V lookup: CDR1 SGHTA, CDR2 FQGTGA. CDR3 in amino acids: CASSLQGSVTEAFF. DNA for the CDR3: TGTGCCAGCAGCCTCCAGGGGTCAGTCACTGAAGCTTTCTTT.

The rearrangement links TRBV5-6 to TRBJ2-1, with D possibly matching TRBD1 (6 bases). The CDR3 runs to 16 residues. Trimming removed 1 base from V and 2 bases from J, with 13 bases in between. Looked up from germline, CDR1 is SGHDT and CDR2 is YYEEEE. CDR3 sequence (DNA): TGTGCCAGCAGCTTGTCGCAGGCAGGGGCCTACAATGAGCAGTTCTTC. It codes for CASSLSQAGAYNEQFF.

The chain uses TRBV5-8 and TRBJ1-2; TRBD1 matches at 9 bases. The germline CDR1 and CDR2 sequences are SGHTS and YDEGEE. The CDR3 length is 17 residues. The trim removed 4 bases at V and 3 bases at J, leaving 13 bases unmatched. The CDR3 loop reads CASSLGYGTGTDYGYTF. CDR3 sequence (DNA): TGTGCCAGCAGCCTCGGGTATGGGACAGGGACCGACTATGGCTACACCTTC.

V gene TRBV6-7 combines with J gene TRBJ1-6; TRBD1 is a possible D gene (5 bases). TRBV6-7 is an open reading frame whose function is uncertain. The CDR3 runs to 15 residues. Between the trimmed V and J ends, which lost 8 bases and 8 bases, there was a span of 19 bases. Here the CDR3 DNA reads TGTGCCAGCCCAAGCGGGGGTGCGTACCATTCACCCCTCCACTTT. This translates into CASPSGGAYHSPLHF.

The chain carries TRBV7-3 and TRBJ1-1; D perhaps matches TRBD1 (6 bases). V was shortened by 5 bases and J by 6 bases, with 19 bases between the two germline ends. In germline, CDR1 is SGHTA, CDR2 FQGTGA. The CDR3 extends over 15 amino acids. This CDR3 is CASSPDTGMRAEAFF. CDR3 coding DNA: TGTGCCAGCAGCCCAGATACAGGGATGAGGGCTGAAGCTTTCTTT.

The V and J genes are TRBV7-6 and TRBJ2-2; 9 bases line up with TRBD1. CDR3 length: 15 amino acids. Germline V gives CDR1 SGHVS, CDR2 FNYEAQ. V lost 3 bases and J lost 6; bases outside the gene matches: 5. The CDR3 sequence: CASSFLQGAAGELFF. CDR3 nucleotides: TGTGCCAGCAGCTTCCTACAGGGGGCGGCCGGGGAGCTGTTTTTT.

The chain joins TRBV2 to TRBJ1-1; no definite D call. V was clipped by 5 bases and J by 1 base, with 11 bases between them. Per germline, CDR1 SNHLY and CDR2 FYNNEI. The CDR3 runs to 14 residues. The CDR3 DNA reads TGTGCCAGCAGTACCGGACGGGAGAACACTGAAGCTTTCTTT. This translates into CASSTGRENTEAFF.

A few counts support this clone. The J gene is TRBJ1-2, the V gene TRBV3-1 (or the pseudogene TRBV3-2), with D hard to call. The CDR3 consists of 14 residues. The ends were cut back, 4 bases at V and 6 bases at J, with 15 bases in the middle. The germline CDR1 and CDR2 sequences are LGHDT and YNNKEL (reference sequence). The CDR3 region is CASSLVGERDGYTF. The CDR3 DNA follows: TGTGCCAGCAGCCTCGTCGGGGAGAGGGATGGCTACACCTTC.

This clone appeared once. This chain links TRBV7-6 with TRBJ2-3; 10 bases line up with TRBD1. Looked up from germline, CDR1 is SGHVS and CDR2 is FNYEAQ. J gave up 4 bases and V 1 base, and 5 bases lay outside the gene matches. This CDR3 has 16 amino acids. CDR3 DNA sequence: TGTGCCAGCAGCTTAGTCGGGACAGGGGTGCCAGATACGCAGTATTTT. Its translation: CASSLVGTGVPDTQYF.